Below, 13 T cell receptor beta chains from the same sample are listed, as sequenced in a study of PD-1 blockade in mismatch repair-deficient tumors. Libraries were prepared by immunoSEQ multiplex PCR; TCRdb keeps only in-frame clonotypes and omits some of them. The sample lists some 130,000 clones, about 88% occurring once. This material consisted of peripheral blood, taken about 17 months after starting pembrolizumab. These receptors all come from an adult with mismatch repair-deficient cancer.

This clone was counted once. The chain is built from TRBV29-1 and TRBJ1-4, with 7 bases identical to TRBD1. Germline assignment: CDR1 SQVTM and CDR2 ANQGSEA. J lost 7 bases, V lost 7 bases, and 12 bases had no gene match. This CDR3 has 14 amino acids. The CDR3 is CSGSPGGGSEKLFF. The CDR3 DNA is TGCAGCGGTAGTCCAGGGGGGGGAAGTGAAAAACTGTTTTTT.

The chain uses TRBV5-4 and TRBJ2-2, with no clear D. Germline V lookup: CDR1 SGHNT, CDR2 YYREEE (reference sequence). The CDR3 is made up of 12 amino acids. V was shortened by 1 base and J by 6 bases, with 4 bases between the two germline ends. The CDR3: CASSLPAGELFF. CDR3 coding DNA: TGTGCCAGCAGCTTGCCAGCCGGGGAGCTGTTTTTT.

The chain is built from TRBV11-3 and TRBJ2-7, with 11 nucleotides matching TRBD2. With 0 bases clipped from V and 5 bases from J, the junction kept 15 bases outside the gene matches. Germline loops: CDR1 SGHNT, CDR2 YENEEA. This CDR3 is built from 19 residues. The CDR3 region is CASSLDWTSGRKKVNEQYF. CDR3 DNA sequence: TGTGCCAGCAGCTTAGATTGGACTAGCGGGCGAAAAAAAGTTAACGAGCAGTACTTC.

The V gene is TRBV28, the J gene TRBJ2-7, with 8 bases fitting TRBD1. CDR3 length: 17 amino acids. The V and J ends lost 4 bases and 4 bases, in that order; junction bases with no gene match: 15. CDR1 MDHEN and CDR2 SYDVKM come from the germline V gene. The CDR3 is CASSSGQGESTLYEQYF. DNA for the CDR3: TGTGCCAGCAGTTCCGGACAGGGCGAGTCGACGCTTTACGAGCAGTACTTC. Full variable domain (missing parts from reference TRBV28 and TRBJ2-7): DVKVTQSSRYLVKRTGEKVFLECVQDMDHENMFWYRQDPGLGLRLIYFSYDVKMKEKGDIPEGYSVSREKKERFSLILESASTNQTSMYLCASSSGQGESTLYEQYFGPGTRLTVT.

For the CDR3, the DNA is TGTGCCAGCAGTTTAGATATCAAAACTAGCGGGTTAACCGGGGAGCTGTTTTTT. This translates into CASSLDIKTSGLTGELFF. This chain links TRBV28 with TRBJ2-2, with TRBD2 matching 9 bases. Trimming removed 2 bases from V and 5 bases from J; junction bases left unmatched: 12. Germline V gene data show CDR1 as MDHEN and CDR2 as SYDVKM. The CDR3 has 18 residues.

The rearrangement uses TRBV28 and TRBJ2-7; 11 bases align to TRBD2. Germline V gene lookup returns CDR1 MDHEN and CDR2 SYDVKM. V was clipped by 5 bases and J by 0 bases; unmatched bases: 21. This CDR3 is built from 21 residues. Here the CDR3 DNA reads TGTGCCAGCAGTGGGAAAAACTTGGGACTAGCGGTCCTCGCCAGCTCCTACGAGCAGTACTTC. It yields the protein CASSGKNLGLAVLASSYEQYF.

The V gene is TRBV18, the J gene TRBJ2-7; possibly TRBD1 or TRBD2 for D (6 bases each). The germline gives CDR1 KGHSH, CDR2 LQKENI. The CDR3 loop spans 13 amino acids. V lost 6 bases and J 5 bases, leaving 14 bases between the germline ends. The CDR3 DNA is TGTGCCAGCTCGGCCCAGGGGAGGAACGAGCAGTACTTC. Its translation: CASSAQGRNEQYF.

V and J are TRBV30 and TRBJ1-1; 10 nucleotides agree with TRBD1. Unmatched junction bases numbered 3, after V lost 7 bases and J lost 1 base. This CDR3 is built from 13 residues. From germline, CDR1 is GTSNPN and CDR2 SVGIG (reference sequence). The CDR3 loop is CASRQGANTEAFF. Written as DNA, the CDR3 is TGTGCCTCAAGACAGGGGGCGAACACTGAAGCTTTCTTT.

CDR3: CASSFSFDNYYEQYF. In DNA, the CDR3 is TGTGCCAGCAGCTTTTCCTTTGACAACTACTACGAGCAGTACTTC. The rearrangement joins TRBV7-2 to TRBJ2-7; no clear D. V was cut by 3 bases and J by 3 bases, with 15 bases left in between. From germline, CDR1 is SGHTA and CDR2 FQGNSA. CDR3 length: 15 residues.

The DNA of the CDR3 is TGTGCCAGCAGCCCGGACAGGAGCGTGAACACTGAAGCTTTCTTT. Protein sequence: CASSPDRSVNTEAFF. The rearrangement uses TRBV13 and TRBJ1-1; TRBD1 aligns across 7 bases. V dropped 5 bases and J dropped 0; count of bases not matched to a gene: 6. Germline lookup yields CDR1 PRHDT and CDR2 FYEKMQ (reference sequence). The CDR3 sequence is 15 residues long.

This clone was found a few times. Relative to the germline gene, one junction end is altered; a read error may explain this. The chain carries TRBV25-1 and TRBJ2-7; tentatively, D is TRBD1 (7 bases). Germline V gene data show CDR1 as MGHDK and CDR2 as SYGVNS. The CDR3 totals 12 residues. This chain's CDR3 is CASRRGDSEPIF. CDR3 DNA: TGTGCCAGCAGGAGGGGGGACAGTGAACCCATCTTC.

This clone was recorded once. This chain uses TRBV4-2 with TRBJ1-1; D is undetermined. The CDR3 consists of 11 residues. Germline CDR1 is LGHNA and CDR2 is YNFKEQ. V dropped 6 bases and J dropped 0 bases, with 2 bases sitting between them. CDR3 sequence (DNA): TGTGCCAGCAGGTTGAACACTGAAGCTTTCTTT. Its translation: CASRLNTEAFF.

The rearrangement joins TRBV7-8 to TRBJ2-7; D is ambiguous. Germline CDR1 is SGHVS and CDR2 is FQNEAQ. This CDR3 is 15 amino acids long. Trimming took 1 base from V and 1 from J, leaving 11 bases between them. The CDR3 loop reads CASSLEGKVSYEQYF. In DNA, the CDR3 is TGTGCCAGCAGCTTAGAGGGAAAGGTTTCCTACGAGCAGTACTTC.